This T cell receptor beta chain appears in the sequencing data of a study of CD8 T cells in ankylosing spondylitis. Findings and limits, study-wide: A motif of 7 to 9 highly homologous TCR beta variants was seen as apparently characteristic of ankylosing spondylitis blood. Disease-linked clones had a CD8+ phenotype and relatively low frequency in peripheral blood. Clones tied to disease were said to be significantly enriched in matched ankylosing spondylitis synovial fluid.

Quantitative 5'-RACE with molecular barcodes generated TCR beta libraries. One entry per CDR3 protein, called by TCRdb with MiXCR from the 5' RACE reads. The sample holds approximately 540,000 distinct CDR3 sequences, approximately 12% seen once. This clonotype was found a few times. The target antigen is unknown. Specimen: blood, either unsorted or a sorted T cell fraction (not recorded which). The TCR comes from a male donor with ankylosing spondylitis.

CDR3 DNA sequence: TGTGCCAGCAGCTTAGCAGGGACGAGCAATCAGCCCCAGCATTTT. Its protein product is CASSLAGTSNQPQHF. The chain carries TRBV7-2 and TRBJ1-5; D perhaps matches TRBD1 (5 bases). The germline gives CDR1 SGHTA, CDR2 FQGNSA. The CDR3 totals 15 residues. With 0 bases removed from V and 1 base from J, the gap between germline ends came to 7 bases.